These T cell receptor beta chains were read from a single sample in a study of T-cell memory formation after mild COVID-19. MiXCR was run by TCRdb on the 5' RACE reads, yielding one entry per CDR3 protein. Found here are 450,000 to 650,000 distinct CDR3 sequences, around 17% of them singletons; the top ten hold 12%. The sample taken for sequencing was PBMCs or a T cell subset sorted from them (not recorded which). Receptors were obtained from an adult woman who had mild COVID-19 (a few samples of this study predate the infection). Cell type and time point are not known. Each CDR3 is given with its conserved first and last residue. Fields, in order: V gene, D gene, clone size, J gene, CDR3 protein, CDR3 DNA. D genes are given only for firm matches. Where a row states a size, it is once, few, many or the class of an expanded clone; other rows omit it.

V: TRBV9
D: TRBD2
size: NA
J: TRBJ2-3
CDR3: CASSAHGLAATDTQYF
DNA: TGTGCCAGCAGCGCGCATGGACTAGCGGCCACAGATACGCAGTATTTT

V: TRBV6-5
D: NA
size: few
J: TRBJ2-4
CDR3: CASSPSLGGAKNIQYF
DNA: TGTGCCAGCAGTCCTTCATTGGGGGGAGCCAAAAACATTCAGTACTTC

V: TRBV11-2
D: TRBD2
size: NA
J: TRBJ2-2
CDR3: CASSLHRGGLAGETNTGELFF
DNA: TGTGCCAGCAGCCTACATCGCGGAGGACTAGCGGGGGAGACGAACACCGGGGAGCTGTTTTTT

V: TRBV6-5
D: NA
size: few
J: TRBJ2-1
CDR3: CASGRDEQFF
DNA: TGTGCCAGCGGTCGGGATGAGCAGTTCTTC

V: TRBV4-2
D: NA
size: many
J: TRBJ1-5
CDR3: CASSQGGGQPQHF
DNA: TGTGCCAGCAGTCAAGGGGGTGGTCAGCCCCAGCATTTT

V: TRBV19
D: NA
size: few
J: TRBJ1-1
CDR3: CASRAPGGRNTEAFF
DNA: TGTGCCAGTAGAGCCCCGGGAGGGCGGAACACTGAAGCTTTCTTT

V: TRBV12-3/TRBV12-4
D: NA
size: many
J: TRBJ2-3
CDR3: CASSFGTATDTQYF
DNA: TGTGCCAGCAGTTTCGGGACGGCCACAGATACGCAGTATTTT

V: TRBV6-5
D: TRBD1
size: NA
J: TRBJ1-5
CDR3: CASRTRQGHQPQHF
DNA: TGTGCCAGCAGAACTCGACAGGGGCACCAGCCCCAGCATTTT

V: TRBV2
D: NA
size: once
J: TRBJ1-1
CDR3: CASNGFDLAFF
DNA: TGTGCCAGCAACGGTTTCGACTTAGCTTTCTTT

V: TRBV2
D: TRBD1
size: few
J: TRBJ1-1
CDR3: CASRGQPNTEAFF
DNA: TGTGCCAGCAGGGGACAGCCCAACACTGAAGCTTTCTTT

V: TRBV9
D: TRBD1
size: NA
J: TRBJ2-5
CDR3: CASSVGPGTGQETQYF
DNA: TGTGCCAGCAGCGTAGGCCCAGGGACAGGGCAAGAGACCCAGTACTTC

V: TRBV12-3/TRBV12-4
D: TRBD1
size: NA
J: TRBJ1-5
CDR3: CASSGGLQPQHF
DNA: TGTGCCAGCTCAGGGGGCCTTCAGCCCCAGCATTTT

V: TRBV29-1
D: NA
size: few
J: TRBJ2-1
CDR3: CSVGRGRYNEQFF
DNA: TGCAGCGTTGGTAGAGGAAGGTACAATGAGCAGTTCTTC

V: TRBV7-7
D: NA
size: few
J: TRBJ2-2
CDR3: CASSLGGATGELFF
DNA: TGTGCTAGCAGCTTAGGGGGGGCCACCGGGGAGCTGTTTTTT

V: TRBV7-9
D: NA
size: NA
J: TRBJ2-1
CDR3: CASSQPGVVLHSYNEQFF
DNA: TGTGCCAGCAGCCAACCTGGCGTCGTGCTTCATTCCTACAATGAGCAGTTCTTC

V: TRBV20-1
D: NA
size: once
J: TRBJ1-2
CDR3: CSARVFPGLDYGYTF
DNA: TGCAGTGCTAGAGTATTCCCGGGACTGGACTATGGCTACACCTTC

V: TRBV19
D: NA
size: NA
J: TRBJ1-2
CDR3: CASSPAGVGYTF
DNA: TGTGCCAGTAGTCCTGCGGGGGTTGGCTACACCTTC

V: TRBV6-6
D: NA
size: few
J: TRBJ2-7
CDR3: CASSLHLNEQYF
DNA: TGTGCCAGCAGTCTCCACCTTAACGAGCAGTACTTC

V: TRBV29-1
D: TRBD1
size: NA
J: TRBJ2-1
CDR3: CSVDRGGGEQFF
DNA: TGCAGCGTGGACAGGGGTGGGGGTGAGCAGTTCTTC

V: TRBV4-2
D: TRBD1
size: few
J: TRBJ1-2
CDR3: CASSSGQGWEAGYTF
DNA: TGTGCCAGCAGCTCGGGACAGGGCTGGGAGGCTGGCTACACCTTC

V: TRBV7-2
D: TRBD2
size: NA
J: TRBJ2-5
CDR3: CASSPRTSGGQETQYF
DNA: TGTGCCAGCAGCCCCAGGACTAGCGGGGGCCAAGAGACCCAGTACTTC

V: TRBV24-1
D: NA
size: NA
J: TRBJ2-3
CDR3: CATSDRFGTDTQYF
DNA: TGTGCCACCAGTGACCGTTTTGGCACAGATACGCAGTATTTT